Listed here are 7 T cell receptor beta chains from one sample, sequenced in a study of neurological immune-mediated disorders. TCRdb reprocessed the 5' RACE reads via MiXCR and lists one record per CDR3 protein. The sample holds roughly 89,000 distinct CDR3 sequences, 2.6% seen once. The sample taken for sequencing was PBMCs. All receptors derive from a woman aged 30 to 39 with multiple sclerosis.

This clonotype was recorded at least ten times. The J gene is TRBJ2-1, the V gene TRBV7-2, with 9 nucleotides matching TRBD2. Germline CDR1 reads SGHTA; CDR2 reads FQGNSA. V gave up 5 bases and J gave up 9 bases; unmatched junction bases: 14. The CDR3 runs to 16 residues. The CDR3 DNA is TGTGCCAGCAGCCATAGGGGTACGGCGGGAGGGTTTGAGCAGTTCTTC. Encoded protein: CASSHRGTAGGFEQFF.

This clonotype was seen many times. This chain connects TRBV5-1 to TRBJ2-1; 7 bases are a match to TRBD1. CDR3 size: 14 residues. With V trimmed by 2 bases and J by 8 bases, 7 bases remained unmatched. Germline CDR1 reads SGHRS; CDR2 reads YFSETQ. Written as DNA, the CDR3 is TGCGCCAGCAGCTTCAGACAGGGTCTGGATGAGCAGTTCTTC. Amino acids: CASSFRQGLDEQFF.

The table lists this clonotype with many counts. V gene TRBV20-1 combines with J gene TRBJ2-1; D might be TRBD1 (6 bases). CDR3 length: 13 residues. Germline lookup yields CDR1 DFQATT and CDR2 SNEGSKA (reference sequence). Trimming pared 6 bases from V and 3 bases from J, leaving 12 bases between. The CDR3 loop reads CSAPKTGYNEQFF. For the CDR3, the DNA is TGCAGTGCCCCAAAGACAGGCTACAATGAGCAGTTCTTC.

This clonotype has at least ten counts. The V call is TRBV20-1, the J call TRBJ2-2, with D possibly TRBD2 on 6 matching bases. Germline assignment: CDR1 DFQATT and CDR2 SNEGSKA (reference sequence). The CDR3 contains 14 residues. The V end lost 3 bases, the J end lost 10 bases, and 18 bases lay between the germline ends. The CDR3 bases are TGCAGTGCTAGTCGGTCGGAGGGAATAGAGGAGCTGTTTTTT. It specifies CSASRSEGIEELFF.

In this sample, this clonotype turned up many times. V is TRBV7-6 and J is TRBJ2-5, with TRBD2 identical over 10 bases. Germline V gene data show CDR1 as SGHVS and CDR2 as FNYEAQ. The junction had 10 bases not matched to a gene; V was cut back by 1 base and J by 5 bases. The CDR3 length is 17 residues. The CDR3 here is CASSLGTGPSGSETQYF. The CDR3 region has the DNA TGTGCCAGCAGCTTAGGGACAGGACCTAGCGGGAGTGAGACCCAGTACTTC.

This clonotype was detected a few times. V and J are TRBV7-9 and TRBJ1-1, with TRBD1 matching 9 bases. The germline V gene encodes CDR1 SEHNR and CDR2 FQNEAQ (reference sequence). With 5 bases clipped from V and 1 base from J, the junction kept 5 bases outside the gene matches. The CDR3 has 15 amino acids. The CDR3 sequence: CASSIGTGWNTEAFF. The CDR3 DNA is TGTGCCAGCAGCATAGGGACAGGGTGGAACACTGAAGCTTTCTTT.

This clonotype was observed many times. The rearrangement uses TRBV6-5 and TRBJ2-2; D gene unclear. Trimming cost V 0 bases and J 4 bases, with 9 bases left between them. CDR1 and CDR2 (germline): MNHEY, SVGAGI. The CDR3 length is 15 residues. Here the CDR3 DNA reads TGTGCCAGCAGTTACTCGAGGTCTGCCACCGGGGAGCTGTTTTTT. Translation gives CASSYSRSATGELFF.